This T cell receptor beta chain was profiled in a study of cytomegalovirus exposure and HLA in healthy donors (TCRdb year 2017). Study-wide context: In an earlier analysis of 587 of the donors, 250 to 350 Gb of sequence data and roughly 100 million unique TCR beta sequences from about 190 million T cells were reported. Approximately 310 gigabases of sequencing data and around 88 million unique TCR sequences made up an early release that covered 640 HLA-typed donors. Among the roughly 390 genotyped donors, under 90% belonged to the genetic ancestry cluster associated with self-reported Caucasian donors. The study aimed to test whether cataloging public T cell receptors could reveal signatures of past pathogen exposure. The T cell repertoires of 670 or so subjects were profiled by immunosequencing and related to cytomegalovirus serostatus. A separate validation cohort of approximately 130 different subjects was used in addition to the approximately 640-subject first cohort. The study combined high-throughput TCR immunosequencing, statistical association of individual TCRs with disease status, and machine learning to predict cytomegalovirus infection status. In a later analysis, previously published TCR beta repertoires from roughly 710 donors were re-analyzed and high-resolution HLA genotyping was added so that TCR occurrence patterns could be studied. Rather than drawing on any new phenotypic data, the later analysis identified candidate immune exposures from TCR beta sequences and the way those sequences occurred across donors. In an earlier analysis of 587 of the donors, high-throughput TCR beta sequencing was used to judge whether each TCR beta V gene segment behaved as functional or pseudogenic. Donor age, sex, ethnicity and CMV serostatus were collected together with the repertoire data. In a later genetic analysis, genome-wide SNP genotypes for about three fifths of the roughly 670 donors were used, and that subset was treated as a discovery cohort. Every repertoire in the discovery cohort had been generated on one and the same sequencing platform. HLA typing included class I and class II loci at four-digit resolution. The number of typed donors differed by locus: about 620-630 for A, B, C, DRB1 and DQB1; about 520 for DQA1; approximately 610 for DPA1; and about 450 for DPB1. Because of strong linkage in the cohort, five DR-DQ haplotypes were treated as single units for association and clustering. Among roughly 400 genotyped donors of the cohort, an average of around 220,000 unique TCR beta nucleotide sequences was sequenced per donor, of which about 19% were non-productive. Study-wide conclusions, independent of this receptor: The classifier was reported to diagnose cytomegalovirus status with high specificity and sensitivity in both the original cohort and the validation cohort. While some public TCRs were present in many individuals, most TCR sequences turned up only very rarely across donors. In a later analysis, HLA-associated TCR beta chains showed more clonal expansion and lower generation probabilities than non-associated chains that were equally common. Some IMGT-functional V segments, including TRBV6-2 and TRBV6-3, could not be told apart with the 87-base-pair reads, so those segments were excluded. Because counts were too low, more than 15 rarely observed V segments, including chromosome 9 orphons, were excluded from the earlier analysis of 500 to 700 of the donors. A later analysis reported that several top co-occurrence clusters appeared linked to parvovirus B19, influenza, CMV and Epstein-Barr virus. A further reported finding was that TCR beta sequences accurately predicted the HLA-A and HLA-B alleles for most subjects in the first cohort. According to a later genetic analysis, donors in an Asian-associated ancestry cluster had fewer N-insertions in productive TCRs than the approximately 670-donor mean. Most CMV-associated TCR beta chains appeared to be HLA-restricted in a later analysis, and the HLA associations seemed to be driven largely by CMV exposure. The presence/absence analyses assumed that sequencing depth was roughly uniform across donors, and that assumption may not be true. At a false discovery rate of 0.05, a later analysis linked about 17,000 TCR beta sequences to specific HLA alleles. In an earlier analysis of several hundred of the donors, most TCR beta V segments were observed in productive rearrangements about 87% or about 30% of the time, broadly matching IMGT annotations. Assigning TCR associations to individual alleles was difficult when HLA alleles, especially DR and DQ, strongly co-occurred. Linkage disequilibrium might explain the correlated functional status among segregating V segments, but an unknown experimental factor could not be excluded. According to a later analysis, TCR association rates differed among HLA loci, with DRB1 alleles showing the most associated TCRs and HLA-C alleles showing the fewest. The study gave a list of roughly 150 TCR beta chains associated with cytomegalovirus. The cohort was sequenced for TCR beta chains only, and without alpha or paired-chain data the features that could be detected were limited. The authors suggested that the approach could potentially be generalized to other disease states and immunological phenotypes. CMV serostatus was the only immune exposure information available for the cohort. The sequencing pipeline was judged likely to have produced a cluster of highly shared sequence variants as a technical artifact. In vitro tests confirmed that three of the cytomegalovirus-associated TCR beta chains recognize cytomegalovirus antigens. Because HLA typing was missing for some donors at each locus, association tests included only the typed subset. A later genetic analysis associated a missense DCLRE1C variant with V-gene and J-gene trimming of TCR beta chains, and an independent cohort replicated the association.

The protocol used for the library was the immunoSEQ multiplex PCR assay. The multiplex PCR relied on a mix of 60 forward primers for TCR Vbeta segments and 13 reverse primers for TCR Jbeta segments. The CDR3 region of rearranged TCR beta genes was amplified from genomic DNA with a multiplex PCR assay. The amplified TCR beta libraries were sequenced on the Illumina HiSeq System as 87-base-pair reads. Per the authors' processing: A later analysis counted tens of millions of unique TCR beta chains across the 550 to 800 repertoires, and roughly 11 million of these chains were shared by at least two donors. A nearest-neighbor algorithm error-corrected the raw reads and collapsed the reads into unique sequences, merging closely related sequences to remove PCR and sequencing errors. V, D and J gene segments were assigned by aligning CDR3 sequences to IMGT reference sequences. Each retained sequence needed at least a six-nucleotide match to both a V gene segment and a J gene segment. A rearrangement counted as productive if the CDR3 had no stop codons and remained in frame with V and J, and every other rearrangement counted as non-productive. Following IMGT convention, CDR3 was defined as the stretch from the second conserved V-encoded cysteine to the conserved J-encoded phenylalanine. The earlier analysis of roughly 590 of the donors excluded sequences that lacked an unambiguous match to a single V gene segment. In an earlier analysis of some 590 of the donors, a V segment was called functional when productive rearrangements were above 56.7%, and segregating when the standard deviation between donors exceeded 5%. A statistical classification framework was built for diagnosing cytomegalovirus status from the catalog of TCR beta chain sequences. In a later analysis, TCR nucleotide sequences were compared against IMGT/GENE-DB human TR gene sequences so that V and J genes could be assigned. In a later analysis, CDR3 sequences and most-parsimonious VDJ recombination scenarios were assigned using the TCRdist pipeline. In a later analysis, each TCR beta chain was defined by its CDR3 amino acid sequence together with its V-gene family, and reads without a unique V-gene family were excluded. As a way to deal with suspected cross-contamination and a sequencing artifact, a later analysis dropped approximately 590 nucleotide sequences that were highly shared and had low generation probability. In a later analysis, a clonal expansion index for each public chain was calculated from normalized within-repertoire ranks of inferred template counts. A later analysis computed generation probabilities with a VDJ recombination model fitted to out-of-frame rearrangements, and checked the results against IGoR. Hypergeometric tests were used in a later analysis to score TCR-TCR, TCR-HLA and TCR-CMV co-occurrence, with a repertoire-size bias correction applied to the TCR pairs. To estimate false discovery rates, a later analysis permuted the HLA or CMV assignments 20 times. In a later analysis, co-occurring TCRs were grouped using DBSCAN, with TCRdist sequence similarity added in when clustering inside HLA-allele-positive subsets. Repertoires with fewer than 30,000 or more than 120,000 public chains were left out of co-occurrence clustering, as were roughly five repertoires with anomalous nucleotide sharing. This is the immuneACCESS table as TCRdb keeps it, with only in-frame sequences that have V and J called. A part of the clones is gone; compared with another copy, unresolved V genes explain less than half, and the rest is unexplained. V and J calls and clone size come straight from that table; D and trimming were deduced from the DNA. For this sample the table gives fewer than 200,000 clones, of which roughly 90% were detected only once. The ten largest account for approximately 0.23% of the sample.

CDR3 length: 14 amino acids, cysteine to phenylalanine. Only the CDR3 part of the read is kept: 42 bases, read in frame from the first base. CDR1 and CDR2, per the germline V gene (reference sequence), are LNHNV and YYDKDF. The cohort comprised several hundred healthy bone marrow donors. At the time of sampling, all cohort members were nominally healthy, though unrecorded immune exposures were likely present. The donor was CMV seronegative and was included in the group of under 450 seronegative cohort members. Every donor gave a peripheral blood sample, and the peripheral blood mononuclear cells from that sample were used for TCR beta sequencing. The Qiagen DNeasy Blood Extraction Kit was used to extract genomic DNA from the blood cell samples. About this clone itself: Its antigen is unknown. No clone much larger than this one lies a single base away; base qualities are absent.

Sample: PBMCs. Recombination connected TRBV15 to TRBJ2-5; the D gene lacks a confident call. The J call may be faulty, since TRBJ2-7 better matches the DNA end. This TCR came from a girl under three years old in good health and CMV-seronegative. The DNA sequence is given as TGTGCCACCAGCAGAGATACCTTTTCCTACGAGCAGTACTTC. This translates into CATSRDTFSYEQYF.